The clone carrying this T cell receptor (beta chain) has a count of ten or more. The antigen is unknown. The sample is drawn from a study of T cells in Graves' hyperthyroidism and ophthalmopathy. The diagnoses drew upon clinical symptoms, serum thyroxine and TRAb, thyroid ultrasound and orbital computed tomography. General study points: Stable hyperthyroidism and ophthalmopathy were separated using 13 V-J signatures.

Authors of the study amplified TCR beta CDR3 regions from RNA transcripts. The TCR CDR3 was amplified in a first-round RT-PCR using the HTBI primer set. TCRdb re-derived calls from the multiplex PCR reads in MiXCR, one entry per CDR3 protein. Among hundreds of thousands of distinct CDR3 sequences listed, about 14% were seen once. Source material: blood. This clonotype was obtained from a woman aged 50 to 65 with Graves' ophthalmopathy.

For the CDR3, the DNA is TGTGCCACCAGTGATCAGCGGGGGGGTCAGGAGACCCAGTACTTC. Its translation is CATSDQRGGQETQYF. The V gene is TRBV24-1, the J gene TRBJ2-5; 10 bases map to TRBD2. The CDR3 is made up of 15 amino acids. CDR1 and CDR2 (germline): KGHDR, SFDVKD. V shed 3 bases and J 5 bases; nucleotides not matched to a gene: 5.